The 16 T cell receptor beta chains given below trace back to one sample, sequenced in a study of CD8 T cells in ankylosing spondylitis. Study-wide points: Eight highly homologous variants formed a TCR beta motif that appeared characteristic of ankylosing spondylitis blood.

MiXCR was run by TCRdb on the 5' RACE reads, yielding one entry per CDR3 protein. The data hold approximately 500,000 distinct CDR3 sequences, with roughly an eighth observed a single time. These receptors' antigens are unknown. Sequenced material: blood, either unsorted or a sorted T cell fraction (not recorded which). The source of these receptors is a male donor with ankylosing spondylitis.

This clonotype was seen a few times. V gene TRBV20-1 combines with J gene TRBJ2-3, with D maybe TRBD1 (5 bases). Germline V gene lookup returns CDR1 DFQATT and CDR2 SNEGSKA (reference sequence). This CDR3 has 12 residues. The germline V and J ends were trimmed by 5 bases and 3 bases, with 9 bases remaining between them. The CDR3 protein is CSAPTETDTQYF. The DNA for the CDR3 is TGCAGTGCTCCGACAGAAACAGATACGCAGTATTTT.

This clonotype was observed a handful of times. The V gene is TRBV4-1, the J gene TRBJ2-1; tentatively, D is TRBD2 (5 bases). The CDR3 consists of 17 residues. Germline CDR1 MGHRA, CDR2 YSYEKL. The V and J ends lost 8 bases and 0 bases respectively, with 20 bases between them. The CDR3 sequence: CASGGVRAGFSYNEQFF. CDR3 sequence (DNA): TGCGCCAGCGGAGGTGTACGTGCGGGCTTCTCCTACAATGAGCAGTTCTTC.

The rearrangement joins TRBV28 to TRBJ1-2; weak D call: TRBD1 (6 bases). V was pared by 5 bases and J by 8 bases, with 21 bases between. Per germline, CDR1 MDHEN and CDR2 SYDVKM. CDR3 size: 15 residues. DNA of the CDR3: TGTGCCAGCAGTGCCGCACCTCGGGGGGCCGTAGGCTACACCTTC. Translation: CASSAAPRGAVGYTF.

The CDR3 DNA is TGCGCCAGCAGTCAGGGGGCGGACTACGAGCAGTACGTC. Amino acid sequence: CASSQGADYEQYV. The chain joins TRBV10-2 to TRBJ2-7, with 8 nucleotides matching TRBD1. CDR1 WSHSY and CDR2 SAAADI come from the germline V gene. The V and J ends lost 5 bases and 3 bases, in that order; junction bases with no gene match: 3. The CDR3 extends over 13 amino acids.

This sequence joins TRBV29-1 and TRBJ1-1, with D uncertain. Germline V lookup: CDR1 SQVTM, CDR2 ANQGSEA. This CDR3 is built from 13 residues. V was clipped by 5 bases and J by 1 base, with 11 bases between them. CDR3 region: CSVSGHANTEAFF. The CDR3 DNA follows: TGCAGCGTTTCGGGCCACGCGAACACTGAAGCTTTCTTT.

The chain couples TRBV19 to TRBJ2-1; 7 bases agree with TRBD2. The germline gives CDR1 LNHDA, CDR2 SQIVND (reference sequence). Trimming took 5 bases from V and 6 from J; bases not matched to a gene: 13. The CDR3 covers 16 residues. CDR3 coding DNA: TGTGCCAGTAGTCGGTCTTCGGCGGGAGAGGGCAATGAGCAGTTCTTC. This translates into CASSRSSAGEGNEQFF.

As DNA, the CDR3 is TGTGCCAGCAGCCCCAGGGGGCTGGGCGAGCAGTACGTC. Protein: CASSPRGLGEQYV. The chain recombines TRBV3-1 with TRBJ2-7, with 8 bases aligning to TRBD1. CDR1 and CDR2 from the germline V gene are LGHDT and YNNKEL (reference sequence). The length of the CDR3 is 13 residues. J was trimmed by 6 bases and V by 4 bases; bases with no gene match: 5.

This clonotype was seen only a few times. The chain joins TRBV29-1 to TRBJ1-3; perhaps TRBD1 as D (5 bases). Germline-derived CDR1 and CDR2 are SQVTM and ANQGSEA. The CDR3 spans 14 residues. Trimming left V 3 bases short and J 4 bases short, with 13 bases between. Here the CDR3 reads CSVDAGIIGNTIYF. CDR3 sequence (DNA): TGCAGCGTTGATGCAGGGATAATCGGAAACACCATATATTTT.

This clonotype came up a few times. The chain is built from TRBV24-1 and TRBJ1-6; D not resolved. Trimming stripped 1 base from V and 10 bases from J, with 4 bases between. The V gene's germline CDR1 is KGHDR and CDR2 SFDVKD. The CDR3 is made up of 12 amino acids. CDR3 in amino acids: CATSDFSSPLHF. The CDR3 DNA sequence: TGTGCCACCAGTGATTTTAGCTCACCCCTCCACTTT.

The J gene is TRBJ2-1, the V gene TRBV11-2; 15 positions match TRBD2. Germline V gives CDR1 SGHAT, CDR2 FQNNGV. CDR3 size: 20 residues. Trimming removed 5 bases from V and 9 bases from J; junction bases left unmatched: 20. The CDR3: CASSPPPTGMGLAGGSEQFF. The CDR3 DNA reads TGTGCCAGCAGCCCTCCCCCGACAGGGATGGGACTAGCGGGAGGTAGTGAGCAGTTCTTC.

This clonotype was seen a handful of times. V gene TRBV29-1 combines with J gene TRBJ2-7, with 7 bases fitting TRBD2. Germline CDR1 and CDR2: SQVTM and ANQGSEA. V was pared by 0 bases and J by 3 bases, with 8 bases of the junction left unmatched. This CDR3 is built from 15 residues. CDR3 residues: CSVEEGSGKVYEQYF. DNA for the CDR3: TGCAGCGTTGAAGAGGGGAGCGGGAAGGTCTACGAGCAGTACTTC.

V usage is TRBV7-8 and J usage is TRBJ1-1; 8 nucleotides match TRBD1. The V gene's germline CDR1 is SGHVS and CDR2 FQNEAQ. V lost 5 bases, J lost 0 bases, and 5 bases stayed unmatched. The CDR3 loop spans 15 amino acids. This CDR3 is CASSIRTGLNTEAFF. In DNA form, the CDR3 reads TGTGCCAGCAGCATAAGGACAGGGTTGAACACTGAAGCTTTCTTT.

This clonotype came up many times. This CDR3 reads CSARDPGGPYEQYF. CDR3 nucleotides: TGCAGTGCTAGAGATCCAGGCGGCCCCTACGAGCAGTACTTC. The chain couples TRBV20-1 to TRBJ2-7, with unresolved D. The CDR3 covers 14 residues. Deletions cut 0 bases from V and 2 bases from J, with 11 bases between. The germline gives CDR1 DFQATT, CDR2 SNEGSKA (reference sequence).

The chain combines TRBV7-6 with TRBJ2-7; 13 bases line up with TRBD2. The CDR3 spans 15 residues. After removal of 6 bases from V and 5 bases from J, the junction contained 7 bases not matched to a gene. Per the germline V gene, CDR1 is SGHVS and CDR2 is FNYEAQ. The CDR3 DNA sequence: TGTGCCAGCAGTCGGACTAGCGGGAGCGGGGACGAGCAGTACTTC. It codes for CASSRTSGSGDEQYF.

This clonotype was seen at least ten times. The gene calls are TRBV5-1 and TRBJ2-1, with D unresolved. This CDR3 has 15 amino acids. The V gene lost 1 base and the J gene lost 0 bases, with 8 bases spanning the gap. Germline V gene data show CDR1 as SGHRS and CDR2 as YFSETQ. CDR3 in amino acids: CASSLMGNSYNEQFF. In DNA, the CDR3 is TGCGCCAGCAGCTTGATGGGAAACTCCTACAATGAGCAGTTCTTC.

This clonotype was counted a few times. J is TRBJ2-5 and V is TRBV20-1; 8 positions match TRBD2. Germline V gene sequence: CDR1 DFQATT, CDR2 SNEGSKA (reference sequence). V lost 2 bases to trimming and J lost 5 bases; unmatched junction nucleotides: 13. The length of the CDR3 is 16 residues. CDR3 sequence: CSARKPGLVSLETQYF. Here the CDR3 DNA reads TGCAGTGCTAGAAAACCGGGACTAGTTTCCTTGGAGACCCAGTACTTC.